This T cell receptor beta chain came from a study of T-cell reconstitution after alpha-beta-depleted transplantation in children. Unique molecular identifiers were used in preparing the TCRbeta library. TCRdb reprocessed the PCR reads with MiXCR, giving one entry per CDR3 protein. In the table there are roughly 170,000 distinct CDR3 sequences, over 5.5% of which are singletons. This clonotype has ten or more counts. The clonotype comes from a human donor who donated a stem cell graft to a child with Wiskott-Aldrich syndrome. Sequencing used PBMCs from the stem cell graft donor, obtained from the stem cell graft.

CDR3 bases: TGTGCCTGGATTGGGTCCTCGGGTTATAGTGAGCAGTTCTTC. Translating gives CAWIGSSGYSEQFF. The J gene is TRBJ2-1, the V gene TRBV30; D is unclear. Germline V gene data show CDR1 as GTSNPN and CDR2 as SVGIG (reference sequence). V gave up 4 bases and J gave up 9 bases, with 19 bases separating them. The CDR3 is 14 residues long.